A selection of T cell receptor beta chains follows, all from one sample in a study of T cell responses to AZD1222 COVID-19 vaccine. TCRdb's table, derived via immunoSEQ multiplex PCR, lists solely in-frame clones and lacks some. The sample holds 150,000 to 200,000 clones, approximately 93% seen once. The sequencing here drew on peripheral blood, taken on day 0 of AZD1222 vaccination. The receptors shown here come from an adult in good health. Both conserved end residues are part of each CDR3. Fields, in order: CDR3 length, J gene, V gene, D gene, CDR3 protein, CDR3 DNA. A D gene is named only where the DNA matches it firmly.

16 | TRBJ1-6 | TRBV15 | TRBD1 | CATSRRFGTGVSPLHF | TGTGCCACCAGCAGGCGCTTCGGGACAGGGGTTTCACCCCTCCACTTT
15 | TRBJ1-6 | TRBV5-1 | TRBD1 | CASTTGALNNSPLHF | TGCGCCAGCACGACAGGGGCGCTTAATAATTCACCCCTCCACTTT
17 | TRBJ2-2 | TRBV4-2 | TRBD2 | CASSQVLAGENTGELFF | TGTGCCAGCAGCCAAGTTCTAGCGGGGGAGAACACCGGGGAGCTGTTTTTT
10 | TRBJ1-1 | TRBV29-1 | NA | CSVGNREAFF | TGCAGCGTTGGAAACAGGGAAGCTTTCTTT
15 | TRBJ2-7 | TRBV14 | TRBD2 | CASSRGWEGLYEQYF | TGTGCCAGCAGCCGCGGCTGGGAGGGGCTCTACGAGCAGTACTTC
15 | TRBJ2-7 | TRBV7-2 | NA | CASSLGGAGSYEQYF | TGTGCCAGCAGCTTAGGTGGGGCGGGGTCCTACGAGCAGTACTTC
12 | TRBJ2-5 | TRBV2 | TRBD2 | CASAGGQETQYF | TGTGCCAGCGCGGGGGGGCAAGAGACCCAGTACTTC
18 | TRBJ1-3 | TRBV4-1 | NA | CASSQGLGSSDSGNTIYF | TGCGCCAGCAGCCAAGGGCTTGGGTCCAGCGACTCTGGAAACACCATATATTTT
16 | TRBJ2-3 | TRBV10-3 | NA | CAISESRTQGSDTQYF | TGTGCCATCAGTGAGTCTCGGACTCAAGGGTCAGATACGCAGTATTTT
11 | TRBJ2-3 | TRBV14 | TRBD2 | CASSAGVTQYF | TGTGCCAGCAGTGCGGGGGTTACGCAGTATTTT
20 | TRBJ2-4 | TRBV4-1 | NA | CASSQVGRGGDTGWKNIQYF | TGCGCCAGCAGCCAAGTGGGCAGGGGAGGAGATACCGGGTGGAAAAACATTCAGTACTTC
18 | TRBJ2-5 | TRBV7-8 | TRBD2 | CASSPSLIAGTYQETQYF | TGTGCCAGCAGCCCCAGCCTTATAGCGGGAACGTACCAAGAGACCCAGTACTTC